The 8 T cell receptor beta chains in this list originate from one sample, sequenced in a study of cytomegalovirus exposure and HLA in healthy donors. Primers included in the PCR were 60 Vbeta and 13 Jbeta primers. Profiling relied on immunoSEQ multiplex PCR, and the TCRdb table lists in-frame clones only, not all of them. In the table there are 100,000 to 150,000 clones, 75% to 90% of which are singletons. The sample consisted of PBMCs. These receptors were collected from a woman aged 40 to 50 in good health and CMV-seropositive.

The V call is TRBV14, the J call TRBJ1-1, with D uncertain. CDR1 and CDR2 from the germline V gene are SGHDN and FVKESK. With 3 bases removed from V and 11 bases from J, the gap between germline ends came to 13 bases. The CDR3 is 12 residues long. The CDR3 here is CASSHGYHTAFF. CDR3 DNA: TGTGCCAGCAGCCACGGGTATCACACGGCTTTCTTT.

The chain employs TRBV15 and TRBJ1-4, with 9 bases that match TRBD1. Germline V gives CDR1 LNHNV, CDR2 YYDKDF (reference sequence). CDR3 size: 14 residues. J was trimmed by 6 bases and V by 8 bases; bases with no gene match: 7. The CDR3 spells CATAGTGFDEKLFF. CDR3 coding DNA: TGTGCCACCGCCGGGACAGGGTTTGATGAAAAACTGTTTTTT.

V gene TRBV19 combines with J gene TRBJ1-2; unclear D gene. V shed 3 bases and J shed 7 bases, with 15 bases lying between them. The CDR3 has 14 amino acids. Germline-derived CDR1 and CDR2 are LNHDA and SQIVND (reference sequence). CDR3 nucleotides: TGTGCCAGTAGTATGGGAGGAAGATTCAGTGGCTACACCTTC. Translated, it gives CASSMGGRFSGYTF.

This CDR3 is CASGEGAGALNNEQFF. CDR3 coding DNA: TGTGCCAGCGGAGAAGGGGCGGGGGCCCTAAACAATGAGCAGTTCTTC. This chain uses TRBV9 with TRBJ2-1, with D maybe TRBD2 (7 bases). This CDR3 has 16 amino acids. The V end was cut by 7 bases, the J end by 5 bases, with 22 bases between. The germline CDR1 and CDR2 sequences are SGDLS and YYNGEE.

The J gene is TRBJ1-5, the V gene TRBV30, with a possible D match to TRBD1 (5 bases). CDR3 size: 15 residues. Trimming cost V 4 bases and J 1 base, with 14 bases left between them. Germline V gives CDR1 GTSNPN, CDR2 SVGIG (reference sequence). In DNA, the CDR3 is TGTGCCTGGAATCTCGGGGGGGTGAGCAATCAGCCCCAGCATTTT. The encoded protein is CAWNLGGVSNQPQHF.

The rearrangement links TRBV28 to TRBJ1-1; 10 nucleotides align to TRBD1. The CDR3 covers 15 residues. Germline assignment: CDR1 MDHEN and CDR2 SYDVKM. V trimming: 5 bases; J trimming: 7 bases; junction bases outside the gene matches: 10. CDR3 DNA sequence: TGTGCCAGCAGTATCTCGGGACAGGGGATCGGTGAAGCTTTCTTT. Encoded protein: CASSISGQGIGEAFF.

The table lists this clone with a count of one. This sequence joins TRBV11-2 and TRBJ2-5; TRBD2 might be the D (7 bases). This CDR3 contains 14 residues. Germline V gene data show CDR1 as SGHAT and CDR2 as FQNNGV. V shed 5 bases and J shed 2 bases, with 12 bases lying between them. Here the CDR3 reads CASSRGAGQETQYF. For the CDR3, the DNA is TGTGCCAGCAGCCGGGGGGCGGGACAAGAGACCCAGTACTTC.

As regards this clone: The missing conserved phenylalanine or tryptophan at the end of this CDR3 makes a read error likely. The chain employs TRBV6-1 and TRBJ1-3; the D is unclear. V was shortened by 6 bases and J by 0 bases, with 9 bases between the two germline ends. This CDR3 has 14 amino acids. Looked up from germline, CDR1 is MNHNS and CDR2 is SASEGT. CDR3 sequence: CASSEWASGNTIYL. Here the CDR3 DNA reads TGTGCCAGCAGCGAGTGGGCCTCTGGAAACACCATATATCTT.